Below are 19 T cell receptor beta chains sequenced from a single sample in a study of Ad26.COV2.S vaccination and SARS-CoV-2 variants. Sample treatment: roughly 20 received Ad26.COV2.S at low or high dose, single or two shots; about five received placebo; per-sample allocation not given. Sampling happened 63 days after the first vaccine or placebo injection. Produced via immunoSEQ multiplex PCR; TCRdb's table is partial and in-frame only. The table includes 300,000 to 400,000 clones, around four fifths detected once. This sample comprised peripheral blood, obtained in a trial of Ad26.COV2.S vaccine versus placebo. The receptors derive from a person aged 18-60 years who received the Ad26.COV2.S COVID-19 vaccine or a placebo.

The chain joins TRBV18 to TRBJ2-3; TRBD2 agrees at 9 bases. This CDR3 has 16 residues. The V gene's germline CDR1 is KGHSH and CDR2 LQKENI. V was pared by 0 bases and J by 6 bases, with 7 bases of the junction left unmatched. CDR3 DNA sequence: TGTGCCAGCTCACCACCGTGGGTAGCGGGGGTTGATACGCAGTATTTT. Translating it yields CASSPPWVAGVDTQYF.

This clone was seen a handful of times. V and J are TRBV5-4 and TRBJ1-1; D gene uncertain. Germline V gene data show CDR1 as SGHNT and CDR2 as YYREEE (reference sequence). V lost 2 bases and J lost 3, with 11 bases in between. This CDR3 contains 14 residues. This CDR3 reads CASSFGSGYTEAFF. The CDR3 region has the DNA TGTGCCAGCAGCTTTGGGTCTGGTTACACTGAAGCTTTCTTT.

The V call is TRBV12-3 or TRBV12-4, the J call TRBJ2-5; no definite D call. V was pared by 5 bases and J by 4 bases, with 5 bases between. The length of the CDR3 is 11 residues. CDR3 in amino acids: CASSVLETQYF. CDR3 DNA: TGTGCCAGCAGTGTCTTAGAGACCCAGTACTTC.

The chain employs TRBV5-4 and TRBJ1-5; D ambiguous. Trimming took off 4 bases at V and 9 bases at J, with 11 bases between the two ends. There are 12 residues in the CDR3. Germline V CDR1 and CDR2: SGHNT, YYREEE (reference sequence). Here the CDR3 DNA reads TGTGCCAGCAGCGACCGGACCGGGCCCCAGCATTTT. This encodes CASSDRTGPQHF.

The rearrangement joins TRBV4-2 to TRBJ1-5; no reliable D call. Trimming cost V 0 bases and J 0 bases, with 9 bases left between them. Germline V lookup: CDR1 LGHNA, CDR2 YNFKEQ. The CDR3 totals 16 residues. The CDR3 loop is CASSQDPDDSNQPQHF. CDR3 nucleotides: TGTGCCAGCAGCCAAGATCCAGATGATAGCAATCAGCCCCAGCATTTT.

The chain uses TRBV14 and TRBJ2-5; TRBD1 agrees at 9 bases. CDR1 is SGHDN and CDR2 is FVKESK in the germline V gene. With V trimmed by 4 bases and J by 5 bases, 8 bases remained unmatched. This CDR3 contains 15 residues. This chain's CDR3 is CASSRTDRGTETQYF. CDR3 DNA sequence: TGTGCCAGCAGCCGAACCGACAGGGGGACGGAGACCCAGTACTTC.

The chain carries TRBV28 and TRBJ2-2; tentatively, D is TRBD1 or TRBD2 (5 bases each). CDR3 size: 17 residues. Germline CDR1 MDHEN, CDR2 SYDVKM. V gave up 3 bases and J gave up 0 bases, with 14 bases separating them. CDR3 loop: CASSFLGTVANTGELFF. CDR3 coding DNA: TGTGCCAGCAGTTTTCTCGGGACGGTCGCGAACACCGGGGAGCTGTTTTTT.

The chain couples TRBV3-1 (or the pseudogene TRBV3-2) to TRBJ2-1; TRBD2 aligns across 10 bases. V gave up 4 bases and J gave up 1 base; unmatched junction bases: 7. This CDR3 comprises 17 residues. Germline V gene lookup returns CDR1 LGHDT and CDR2 YNNKEL (reference sequence). CDR3 nucleotide sequence: TGTGCCAGCAGCCCACGGACTAGCGGAATGTCCTACAATGAGCAGTTCTTC. Translated, it gives CASSPRTSGMSYNEQFF.

J is TRBJ2-3 and V is TRBV27; 9 nucleotides line up with TRBD2. Germline CDR1 MNHEY, CDR2 SMNVEV (reference sequence). The CDR3 loop spans 15 amino acids. With 6 bases clipped from V and 8 bases from J, the junction kept 12 bases outside the gene matches. This chain's CDR3 is CASRVAGAHPPTQYF. The CDR3 DNA reads as TGTGCCAGCAGGGTAGCGGGGGCGCATCCCCCTACGCAGTATTTT.

CDR3 nucleotide sequence: TGTGCCAGCAGCCAGAGGATCGTGGCTAGCGGGGGGGGAGAGACCCAGTACTTC. It yields the protein CASSQRIVASGGGETQYF. The chain recombines TRBV4-2 with TRBJ2-5; 12 bases map to TRBD2. CDR1 is LGHNA and CDR2 is YNFKEQ in the germline V gene. CDR3 length: 18 amino acids. The trim removed 3 bases at V and 4 bases at J, leaving 12 bases unmatched.

V is TRBV5-6 and J is TRBJ1-1; D gene unclear. This CDR3 comprises 11 residues. Trimming took off 2 bases at V and 5 bases at J, with 4 bases between the two ends. Germline CDR1 is SGHDT and CDR2 is YYEEEE. CDR3 DNA: TGTGCCAGCAGCTTTTTTACTGAAGCTTTCTTT. Translated, it gives CASSFFTEAFF.

This sequence joins TRBV7-9 and TRBJ2-7, with D possibly being TRBD1 (5 bases). The CDR3 is 16 residues long. Trimming took 0 bases from V and 2 from J, leaving 14 bases between them. The germline V gene has CDR1 SEHNR and CDR2 FQNEAQ (reference sequence). The CDR3 DNA sequence: TGTGCCAGCAGCTTAGCACGGTCGGACACCACCTACGAGCAGTACTTC. Encoded protein: CASSLARSDTTYEQYF.

The chain links TRBV3-1 (or the pseudogene TRBV3-2) to TRBJ1-1; TRBD1 is a possible D gene (5 bases). V was clipped by 4 bases and J by 4 bases, with 16 bases between them. This CDR3 has 15 residues. Germline CDR1 LGHDT, CDR2 YNNKEL (reference sequence). Here the CDR3 DNA reads TGTGCCAGCAGCCGGGACCCTCAGTTTAGCACTGAAGCTTTCTTT. This gives the protein CASSRDPQFSTEAFF.

In its sample, this clone was seen once. The V gene is TRBV4-1, the J gene TRBJ2-3, with TRBD1 identical over 12 bases. V lost 4 bases to trimming and J lost 3 bases; unmatched junction nucleotides: 5. The germline CDR1 and CDR2 sequences are MGHRA and YSYEKL. The CDR3 loop spans 16 amino acids. CDR3 sequence reads: CASSLKGQGATDTQYF. Here the CDR3 DNA reads TGCGCCAGCAGCCTCAAGGGACAGGGGGCAACAGATACGCAGTATTTT.

The chain carries TRBV9 and TRBJ2-3, with 15 nucleotides matching TRBD2. V lost 0 bases, J lost 3 bases, and 5 bases stayed unmatched. Per the germline V gene, CDR1 is SGDLS and CDR2 is YYNGEE. CDR3 size: 18 residues. The CDR3 coding sequence is TGTGCCAGCAGCGTAGCCGGGACTAGCGGGGGGCTTACAGATACGCAGTATTTT. Its protein product is CASSVAGTSGGLTDTQYF.

The J gene is TRBJ1-1, the V gene TRBV5-4; 9 nucleotides align to TRBD1. V lost 4 bases to trimming and J lost 5 bases; unmatched junction nucleotides: 9. CDR3 length equals 15 residues. CDR1 is SGHNT and CDR2 is YYREEE in the germline V gene (reference sequence). In DNA form, the CDR3 reads TGTGCCAGCAGCGAGGGGGACAGGGAAAGGACTGAAGCTTTCTTT. Amino acid sequence: CASSEGDRERTEAFF.

This clone was observed once. This sequence joins TRBV2 and TRBJ1-2, with 7 bases that match TRBD1. Per the germline V gene, CDR1 is SNHLY and CDR2 is FYNNEI. There are 14 residues in the CDR3. V trimming: 8 bases; J trimming: 5 bases; junction bases outside the gene matches: 11. DNA for the CDR3: TGTGCCAGCGCTCCTGGGACAGCTCCGTATGGCTACACCTTC. This translates into CASAPGTAPYGYTF. Using reference TRBV2 and TRBJ1-2 for the parts outside the CDR3, the full variable domain is EPEVTQTPSHQVTQMGQEVILRCVPISNHLYFYWYRQILGQKVEFLVSFYNNEISEKSEIFDDQFSVERPDGSNFTLKIRSTKLEDSAMYFCASAPGTAPYGYTFGSGTRLTVV.

This chain links TRBV5-4 with TRBJ1-3, with D unclear. The CDR3 loop spans 12 amino acids. V lost 6 bases to trimming and J lost 4 bases, with 8 bases between them. The germline V gene encodes CDR1 SGHNT and CDR2 YYREEE (reference sequence). The CDR3 loop is CASTPDGNTIYF. In DNA form, the CDR3 reads TGTGCCAGCACCCCGGACGGAAACACCATATATTTT.

This sequence joins TRBV5-8 and TRBJ2-5; D ambiguous. CDR3 length: 12 residues. Germline CDR1 reads SGHTS; CDR2 reads YDEGEE. The V end was cut by 2 bases, the J end by 1 base, with 3 bases between. The CDR3 spells CASSFFQETQYF. The DNA for the CDR3 is TGTGCCAGCAGCTTCTTCCAAGAGACCCAGTACTTC.